This T cell receptor beta chain was captured in a study of technical replicates of blood from a few donors. Data came from immunoSEQ multiplex PCR; TCRdb stores just in-frame clones and leaves some out. The sample lists 50,000 to 65,000 clones, over 85% occurring once. The specimen sequenced was PBMCs. The sequence was collected from a human donor in good health. Some clones in this sample may be carry-over from other donors' samples.

CDR3 in amino acids: CASRDQTGGGQPQHF. The CDR3 coding sequence is TGTGCCAGTAGAGATCAGACAGGGGGGGGACAGCCCCAGCATTTT. The chain has TRBV19 and TRBJ1-5; 9 bases line up with TRBD1. Germline CDR1 and CDR2: LNHDA and SQIVND (reference sequence). The V and J ends lost 6 bases and 7 bases, in that order; junction bases with no gene match: 10. This CDR3 has 15 amino acids.